This is a list of T cell receptor beta chains from one sample in a study of blood T cell repertoires in COVID-19. TCRdb keeps only in-frame clones here, not all; method: immunoSEQ multiplex PCR. The data show about 40,000 clones, around 90% seen once. Sequencing was performed on peripheral blood. The receptors were sampled from a woman of 80 years or more with acute or convalescent COVID-19. Each CDR3 is given with its conserved first and last residue. D genes are given only for firm matches. Size is omitted from some rows. Given values are once, few, many or a class for expanded clones.

abundance	v_gene	j_gene	d_gene	CDR3nt	CDR3aa
.	TRBV11-3	TRBJ1-1	.	TGTGCCAGCAGCGAGGAGATGAACACTGAAGCTTTCTTT	CASSEEMNTEAFF
.	TRBV28	TRBJ1-3	TRBD1	TGTGCCAGCAGTTTTTTTGGGACAGTCTCTGGAAACACCATATATTTT	CASSFFGTVSGNTIYF
.	TRBV4-1	TRBJ2-1	TRBD1	TGCGCCAGCAGCCAACAACAGGGGCGTCCCTACAATGAGCAGTTCTTC	CASSQQQGRPYNEQFF
.	TRBV6-1	TRBJ1-2	TRBD1	TGTGCCAGCAGTGAAGGACAGGGTTCGCTATATGGCTACACCTTC	CASSEGQGSLYGYTF
.	TRBV5-1	TRBJ2-2	TRBD2	TGCGCCAGCAGACTAGCGCAGGACACCGGGGAGCTGTTTTTT	CASRLAQDTGELFF
.	TRBV7-3	TRBJ1-4	.	TGTGCCAGCAGCCTCGCGCAGGATGAAAAACTGTTTTTT	CASSLAQDEKLFF
.	TRBV7-3	TRBJ2-5	TRBD1	TGTGCCAGCAGCCACGGGACAGGGGTGGGGGAGACCCAGTACTTC	CASSHGTGVGETQYF
.	TRBV7-9	TRBJ1-1	.	TGTGCCAGCAGCTTAGAAGTAGTAGGGGGAAACACTGAAGCTTTCTTT	CASSLEVVGGNTEAFF
once	TRBV2	TRBJ2-7	.	TGTGCCAGCAGGGACAACCAACCCTACGAGCAGTACTTC	CASRDNQPYEQYF
.	TRBV15	TRBJ2-7	.	TGTGCCACCAGCAGAGGGACTGGCTCCTACGAGCAGTACTTC	CATSRGTGSYEQYF
once	TRBV7-8	TRBJ1-1	TRBD1	TGTGCCAGCAGTCACCGTGCGGGACAGGCGACGAGTGAAGCTTTCTTT	CASSHRAGQATSEAFF
.	TRBV18	TRBJ1-2	TRBD1	TGTGCCAGCTCACCGCAGGGGGCGGACTATGGCTACACCTTC	CASSPQGADYGYTF
.	TRBV5-1	TRBJ2-6	TRBD1	TGCGCCAGCAGCTCACAGGGGGCTGGGGCCAACGTCCTGACTTTC	CASSSQGAGANVLTF
.	TRBV19	TRBJ1-1	TRBD1	TGTGCCAGTAGTACCCGAGGACAGGCAAGTGAAGCTTTCTTT	CASSTRGQASEAFF
once	TRBV12-5	TRBJ1-2	.	TGTGCTAGTGGTTTGCTCCCAACAGGGCAGTATTCTGGCTACACCTTC	CASGLLPTGQYSGYTF
.	TRBV28	TRBJ2-3	TRBD1	TGTGCCAGCAGCCCCCGACAGGGGTCCCTCGTAGGAGATACGCAGTATTTT	CASSPRQGSLVGDTQYF
.	TRBV18	TRBJ1-5	.	TGTGCCAGCTCCATAGAAGCAGGTATCGCGCCCCAGCATTTT	CASSIEAGIAPQHF
once	TRBV5-5	TRBJ1-2	TRBD1	TGTGCCAGCAGCTTAACAGGGGGGTCTAACTATGGCTACACCTTC	CASSLTGGSNYGYTF
few	TRBV20-1	TRBJ2-7	TRBD2	TGCAGTGCTAGTTCTAGCGGGTCCCCCCACGGGCAGTACTTC	CSASSSGSPHGQYF
.	TRBV30	TRBJ1-6	.	TGTGCCTGGGGCCCAGTCGGGAAAGTAGACTTT	CAWGPVGKVDF
.	TRBV19	TRBJ1-5	.	TGTGCCAGTAGTATAGTGGGGGCAGACTCTGTACCCCAGCATTTT	CASSIVGADSVPQHF
.	TRBV7-2	TRBJ2-7	.	TGTGCCAGCAGCTTAGGAGTAGAGCAGTACTTC	CASSLGVEQYF
few	TRBV28	TRBJ1-2	TRBD1	TGTGCCAGCAGTTTAAACGACAGGGCGGGCGGCTACACCTTC	CASSLNDRAGGYTF
.	TRBV7-2	TRBJ1-4	TRBD1	TGTGCCAGCAGCGCCTGGGACAGACTAAATGAAAAACTGTTTTTT	CASSAWDRLNEKLFF
.	TRBV10-3	TRBJ2-5	TRBD2	TGTGCCATCAGTGATTCGCGGGGGGCAGAGACCCAGTACTTC	CAISDSRGAETQYF
once	TRBV5-1	TRBJ1-1	TRBD1	TGCGCCAGCAGCCTGGGGACAGGAGCCCTTGAAGCTTTCTTT	CASSLGTGALEAFF
.	TRBV21-1	TRBJ2-1	.	TGTGCCAGCAGCAAAGCGATGGTAGCCTCCGGACTAGCCGAGCAGTTCTTC	CASSKAMVASGLAEQFF
.	TRBV27	TRBJ1-1	.	TGTGCCAGCAGTTCACAGGGTCTATACATGAACACTGAAGCTTTCTTT	CASSSQGLYMNTEAFF
.	TRBV6-5	TRBJ2-1	.	TGTGCCAGCAGACCTCTATACTCCTACAATGAGCAGTTCTTC	CASRPLYSYNEQFF
once	TRBV6-5	TRBJ2-1	TRBD2	TGTGCCAGCAGTTACTGGCGGGGGGGCAGTGAGCAGTTCTTC	CASSYWRGGSEQFF
.	TRBV7-6	TRBJ2-2	TRBD2	TGTGCCAGCAGCTCCTTAGCGGGGGTTACCGGGGAGCTGTTTTTT	CASSSLAGVTGELFF
.	TRBV27	TRBJ2-7	.	TGTGCCAGCAGTGCGGTGAGGGCGGGGAGGTACGAGCAGTACTTC	CASSAVRAGRYEQYF
.	TRBV6-5	TRBJ1-1	TRBD1	TGTGCCAGCAGTTACCACCCCGGACAGGGCACTGAAGCTTTCTTT	CASSYHPGQGTEAFF
few	TRBV4-1	TRBJ1-5	.	TGCGCCAGCAGCCAAGATTTTCAGGGGAACAATCAGCCCCAGCATTTT	CASSQDFQGNNQPQHF
.	TRBV9	TRBJ2-2	TRBD2	TGTGCCAGCAGCCCCCTCAGCGGGGGGGCGAACACCGGGGAGCTGTTTTTT	CASSPLSGGANTGELFF
.	TRBV11-1	TRBJ2-4	TRBD1	TGTGCCAGCAGCTCATGGACAGGATCTACCATTCAGTACTTC	CASSSWTGSTIQYF
.	TRBV15	TRBJ1-1	.	TGTGCCACCAGCAGAGGAGGTAGGATTGAAGCTTTCTTT	CATSRGGRIEAFF
.	TRBV5-8	TRBJ2-1	.	TGTGCCAGCAGCCTATACTACAATGAGCAGTTCTTC	CASSLYYNEQFF
.	TRBV6-5	TRBJ1-1	.	TGTGCCAGCAGTACGGGGGGCACTGGAGAAGCTTTCTTT	CASSTGGTGEAFF
once	TRBV18	TRBJ2-2	.	TGTGCCAGCTCACCACCGGCAGGGGCCACCGGGGAGCTGTTTTTT	CASSPPAGATGELFF
.	TRBV5-8	TRBJ1-5	.	TGTGCCAGCAGCTTTGTTCAGGGATCCGGCAATCAGCCCCAGCATTTT	CASSFVQGSGNQPQHF
.	TRBV2	TRBJ1-2	TRBD1	TGTGCCAGCAGCGAAGGACAGGACGCCTTTGGCTACACCTTC	CASSEGQDAFGYTF
.	TRBV9	TRBJ2-2	TRBD1	TGTGCCAGCAGCGTAGCTCGGACAGGTATCCTGAGCGGGGAGCTGTTTTTT	CASSVARTGILSGELFF
.	TRBV3-1/TRBV3-2	TRBJ1-2	TRBD1	TGTGCCAGCAGCCAAGAAGAACAGGGGATCTATGGCTACACCTTC	CASSQEEQGIYGYTF
.	TRBV27	TRBJ2-3	TRBD2	TGTGCCAGCACCCGAGGAGCGGGGGTTTTGGATACGCAGTATTTT	CASTRGAGVLDTQYF